This TCR beta chain was obtained from a study of shared clonotypes between healthy human individuals. Adult donors, all healthy and HIV-negative, had no recent acute infections or vaccinations. Concerning this clone itself: Its specificity is unknown.

At a deep level, the assay was run. Using immunoSEQ multiplex PCR, the repertoire was profiled, and TCRdb retains in-frame clones only, with some absent. In the table there are about 660,000 clones, under 80% of which are singletons. V was clipped by 6 bases and J by 8 bases, with 13 bases between them. There are 12 residues in the CDR3. The germline CDR1 and CDR2 sequences are SNHLY and FYNNEI. The study's findings and limits: Compared with memory subsets, naive subsets generally had larger estimated richness.

V is TRBV2 and J is TRBJ1-2; D possibly corresponds to TRBD1 (6 bases). The sequence was obtained from a woman in her 30s in good health. Sequencing was performed on memory CD4+ T cells sorted from blood. Subset noted: CD45RA-negative fraction. CDR3 DNA: TGTGCCAGCAGACGAGGGGGGGAAGGCTACACCTTC. Translated, it gives CASRRGGEGYTF.